The TCR beta chain described here comes from a study of radiotherapy plus CTLA-4 blockade in lung cancer. General observations from the study: Radiotherapy was combined with ipilimumab, and tumor-derived TCR clones then expanded in blood. The best predictor of response was reported to be early blood T cell clone dynamics, with interferon-beta.

Chemo-refractory metastatic non-small-cell lung cancer patients received focal radiation with ipilimumab CTLA-4 blockade. CDR3 length equals 14 residues. CDR1 and CDR2 from the germline V gene are SGHNT and YYREEE (reference sequence). Trimming removed 0 bases at V and 0 bases at J, with 4 bases between. As to this clone: No antigen is known for it.

The table came from immunoSEQ multiplex PCR; TCRdb's copy has only in-frame clones and leaves some out. The repertoire holds some 74,000 clones, with more than 75% as singletons. The starting material was peripheral blood, obtained from a patient treated with radiotherapy plus ipilimumab. The genes are TRBV5-4 and TRBJ2-1; D not resolved. The source is a human donor with non-small cell lung cancer who had a complete response to radiotherapy plus ipilimumab. This CDR3 reads CASSLGSSYNEQFF. The CDR3 DNA sequence: TGTGCCAGCAGCTTGGGGAGCTCCTACAATGAGCAGTTCTTC.